The T cell receptor beta chain under discussion was sequenced for a study of blood T cell repertoires in COVID-19. V dropped 4 bases and J dropped 3; count of bases not matched to a gene: 2. The CDR3 extends over 13 amino acids. Germline loops: CDR1 SNHLY, CDR2 FYNNEI. Method: immunoSEQ multiplex PCR; TCRdb's copy keeps in-frame clones and lacks some. The sample carries 55,000 to 75,000 clones, around 77% recorded once. The chain combines TRBV2 with TRBJ1-2; 7 bases are a match to TRBD1. Specimen: peripheral blood. This receptor was obtained from a man older than 75 with active or convalescent COVID-19. CDR3: CASSVGTDYGYTF. In nucleotides, the CDR3 is TGTGCCAGCAGTGTAGGGACAGACTATGGCTACACCTTC.